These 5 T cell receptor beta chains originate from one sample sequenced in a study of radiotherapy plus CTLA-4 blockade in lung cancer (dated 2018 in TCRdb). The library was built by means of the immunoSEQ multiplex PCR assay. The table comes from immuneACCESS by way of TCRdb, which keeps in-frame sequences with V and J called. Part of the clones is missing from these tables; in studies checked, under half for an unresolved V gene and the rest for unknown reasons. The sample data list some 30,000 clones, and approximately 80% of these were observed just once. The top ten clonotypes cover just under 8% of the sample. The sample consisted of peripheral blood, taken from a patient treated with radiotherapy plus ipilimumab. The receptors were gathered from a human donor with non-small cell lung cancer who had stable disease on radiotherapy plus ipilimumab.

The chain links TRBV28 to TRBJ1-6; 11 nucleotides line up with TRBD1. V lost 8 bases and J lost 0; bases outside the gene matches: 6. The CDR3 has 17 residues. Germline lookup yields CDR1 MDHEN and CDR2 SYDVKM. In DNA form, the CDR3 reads TGTGCCAGCTGGACAGGGGGCCAGAGCTCCTATAATTCACCCCTCCACTTT. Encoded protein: CASWTGGQSSYNSPLHF. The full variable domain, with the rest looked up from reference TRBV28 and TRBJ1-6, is DVKVTQSSRYLVKRTGEKVFLECVQDMDHENMFWYRQDPGLGLRLIYFSYDVKMKEKGDIPEGYSVSREKKERFSLILESASTNQTSMYLCASWTGGQSSYNSPLHFGNGTRLTVT.

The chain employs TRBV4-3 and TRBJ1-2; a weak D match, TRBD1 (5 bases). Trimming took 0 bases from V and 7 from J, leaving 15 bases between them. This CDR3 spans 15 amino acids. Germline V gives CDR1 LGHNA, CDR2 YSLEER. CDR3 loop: CASSQDLPGISGYTF. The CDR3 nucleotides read TGCGCCAGCAGCCAAGATCTCCCAGGGATCTCTGGCTACACCTTC.

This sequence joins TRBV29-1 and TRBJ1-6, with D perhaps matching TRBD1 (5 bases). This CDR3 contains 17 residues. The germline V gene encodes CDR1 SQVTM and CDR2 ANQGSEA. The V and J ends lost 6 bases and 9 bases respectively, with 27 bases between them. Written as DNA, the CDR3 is TGCAGCGTGGTATGCGTCCGGGACGTGCGGTATGGTTCACCCCTCCACTTT. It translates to CSVVCVRDVRYGSPLHF. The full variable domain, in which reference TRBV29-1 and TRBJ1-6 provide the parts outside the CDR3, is SAVISQKPSRDICQRGTSLTIQCQVDSQVTMMFWYRQQPGQSLTLIATANQGSEATYESGFVIDKFPISRPNLTFSTLTVSNMSPEDSSIYLCSVVCVRDVRYGSPLHFGNGTRLTVT.

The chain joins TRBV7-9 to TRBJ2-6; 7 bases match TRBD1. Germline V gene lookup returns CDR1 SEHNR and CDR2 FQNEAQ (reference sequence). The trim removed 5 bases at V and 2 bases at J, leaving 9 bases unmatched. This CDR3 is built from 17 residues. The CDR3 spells CASSRVAGTAGANVLTF. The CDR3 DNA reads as TGTGCCAGCAGCCGTGTGGCCGGGACAGCTGGGGCCAACGTCCTGACTTTC.

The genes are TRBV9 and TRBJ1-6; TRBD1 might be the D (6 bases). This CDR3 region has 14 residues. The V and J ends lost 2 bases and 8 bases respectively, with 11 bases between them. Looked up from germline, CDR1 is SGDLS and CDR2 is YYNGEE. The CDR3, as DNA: TGTGCCAGCAGCGTCTCGGGGGCGGATTCACCCCTCCACTTT. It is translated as CASSVSGADSPLHF.